This entry describes one TCR beta chain. The target antigen is unknown. Trimming cost V 1 base and J 2 bases, with 15 bases left between them. The V gene's germline CDR1 is LGHDT and CDR2 YNNKEL (reference sequence). The CDR3 covers 16 residues. These data are taken from a study of T cell responses to AZD1222 COVID-19 vaccine. Only in-frame clones appear in the TCRdb table, and some are missing; sequencing was by immunoSEQ multiplex PCR. The data contain 130,000 or so clones, approximately 85% of them singletons. The study, taken as a whole, reports: Repertoire sampling occurred only after the peak T cell response. Variant regions that are unmutated are reportedly the target of nearly half of spike-specific TCRs. Regions 160-218 and 743-854 held dominance among vaccine-associated CD4 TCRs, which spanned spike.

The source of this sequence is an adult who received the MenACWY meningococcal vaccine as a control. This chain uses TRBV3-1 (or the pseudogene TRBV3-2) with TRBJ2-7; possible D gene TRBD2, 6 bases. Here the sequenced sample was peripheral blood, taken 28 days after the second dose of the MenACWY control vaccine. CDR3 sequence (DNA): TGTGCCAGCAGCCAAGGGCGAAGGGCGGGGACCTACGAGCAGTACTTC. Translating gives CASSQGRRAGTYEQYF.